This T cell receptor beta chain was recovered during a study of blood T cell repertoires in COVID-19. The wider study: Samples came from the United States, Italy and Spain, spanning acute and convalescent COVID-19. PBMCs, B-cell-depleted T cells, or T cells were the source of the cDNA or gDNA that made up the material.

Trimming at V came to 4 bases and at J to 7 bases, leaving 14 bases not matched to a gene. This CDR3 spans 17 amino acids. Germline V gives CDR1 SGHRS, CDR2 YFSETQ. As processed by the authors: Using reference gene primer amplification, nucleated cell counts were estimated. Clones were read by immunoSEQ multiplex PCR, and TCRdb kept only the in-frame ones, dropping some. V and J calls and clone size come straight from that table; D and trimming were deduced from the DNA. The repertoire holds 85,000 to 95,000 clones, with about nine tenths as singletons. Source material: peripheral blood. The chain employs TRBV5-1 and TRBJ2-2, with 9 bases identical to TRBD2. This sequence originates from an elderly woman with acute or convalescent COVID-19. In DNA form, the CDR3 reads TGCGCCAGCAGCCCCAGGAGCGGGAGGTCCGGGGGCGGGGAGCTGTTTTTT. Amino acids: CASSPRSGRSGGGELFF.